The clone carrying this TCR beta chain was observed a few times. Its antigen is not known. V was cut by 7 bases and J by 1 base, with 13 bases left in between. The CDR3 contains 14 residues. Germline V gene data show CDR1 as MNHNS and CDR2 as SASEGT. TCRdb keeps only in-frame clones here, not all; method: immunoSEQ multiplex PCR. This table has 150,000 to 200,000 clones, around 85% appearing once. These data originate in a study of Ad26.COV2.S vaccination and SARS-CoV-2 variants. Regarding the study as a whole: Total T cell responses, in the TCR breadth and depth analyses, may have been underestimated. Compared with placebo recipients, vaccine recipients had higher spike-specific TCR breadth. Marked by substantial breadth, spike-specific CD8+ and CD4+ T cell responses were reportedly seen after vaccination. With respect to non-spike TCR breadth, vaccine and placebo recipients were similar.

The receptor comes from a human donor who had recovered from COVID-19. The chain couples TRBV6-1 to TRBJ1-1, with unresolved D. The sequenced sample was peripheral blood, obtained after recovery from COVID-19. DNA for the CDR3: TGTGCCAGCACCCCCCTCTACGGGAACACTGAAGCTTTCTTT. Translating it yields CASTPLYGNTEAFF.